This T cell receptor (beta chain) derives from a study of regulatory T cells in long-lasting Graves disease. Looking at the study overall: Patients met the persistent Graves' disease definition after over 5 years of antithyroid drugs with positive TSH receptor antibodies.

Study-wide points: Having few samples may have compromised the accuracy.

As for time point: persistent/refractory GD, antithyroid drugs over 5 years with positive TRAb. Making the TCR library involved RNA that had been extracted from PBMCs. The authors drew 8.5 to 9 milliliters of peripheral blood into EDTA tubes. CDR3 regions were amplified by Arm-PCR using iRepertoire HTBI primers to build TCR beta libraries. TCRdb re-analysed the multiplex PCR reads in MiXCR, keeping a single row per CDR3 protein. The sample includes some 370,000 distinct CDR3 sequences, about 23% of them seen just once. From germline, CDR1 is MDHEN and CDR2 SYDVKM. The CDR3 spans 13 residues. V was clipped by 1 base and J by 7 bases, with 10 bases between them. This clonotype was counted at least ten times. The antigen is not known.

The sequence was obtained from a woman aged 35 to 49 with Graves disease. The chain combines TRBV28 with TRBJ1-2; D may be TRBD1 (5 bases). Sequencing used peripheral blood mononuclear cells (PBMCs), obtained when the disease was refractory, from a patient treated with antithyroid drugs. The CDR3: CASSLFRGVGYTF. CDR3 in DNA: TGTGCCAGCAGTTTATTTCGGGGGGTTGGCTACACCTTC.